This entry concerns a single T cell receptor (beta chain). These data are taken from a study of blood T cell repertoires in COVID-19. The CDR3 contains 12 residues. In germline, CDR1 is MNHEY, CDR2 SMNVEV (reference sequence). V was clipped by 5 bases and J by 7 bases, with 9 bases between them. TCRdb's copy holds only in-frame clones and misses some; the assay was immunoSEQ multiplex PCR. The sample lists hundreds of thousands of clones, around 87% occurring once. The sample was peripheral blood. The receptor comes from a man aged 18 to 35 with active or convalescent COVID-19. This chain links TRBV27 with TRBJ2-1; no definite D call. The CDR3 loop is CASSPRLNEQFF. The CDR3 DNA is TGTGCCAGCAGTCCCCGACTGAATGAGCAGTTCTTC.